Listed below are T cell receptor beta chains from one sample, sequenced in a study of naive and memory T cell subsets. TCRdb itself ran the UMI-ligation and nested PCR reads through MiXCR, one entry per CDR3 protein. Here the sample spans more than 30,000 distinct CDR3 sequences, about 6.2% being singletons. Sequencing was performed on skin, taken from a tuberculin skin test site. Every receptor here comes from an adult in good health. CDR3s include the opening cysteine and the closing phenylalanine or tryptophan. A D gene is named only where the DNA matches it firmly. Expanded clones get a size class; other rows say once, few or many, or leave the size out.

v_gene	d_gene	abundance	j_gene	CDR3aa
TRBV12-3/TRBV12-4	.	few	TRBJ1-2	CASSQQETNYGYTF
TRBV5-6	.	many	TRBJ2-1	CASSLGHNNEQFF
TRBV2	.	.	TRBJ1-4	CASRKVLDEKLFF
TRBV6-5	.	.	TRBJ2-1	CASSYGLGDEQFF
TRBV5-6	.	many	TRBJ2-7	CASSVGRTYEQYF
TRBV5-1	TRBD1	many	TRBJ2-3	CASSLETGTDTQYF
TRBV14	.	many	TRBJ1-6	CASRAQGISPLHF
TRBV18	.	.	TRBJ2-7	CASSPAVRCSGEQYF
TRBV11-2	.	many	TRBJ1-5	CASSTGTVVGNQPQHF
TRBV12-3/TRBV12-4	.	many	TRBJ2-6	CASSLGRGSGANVLTF
TRBV9	TRBD1	many	TRBJ2-3	CASSKSQQGLRTDTQYF
TRBV7-2	.	.	TRBJ2-1	CASSLDPNPGVIFNEQFF
TRBV7-3	.	many	TRBJ2-3	CASSPQGRTNTDTQYF
TRBV6-2/TRBV6-3	TRBD2	many	TRBJ2-7	CASSYSRLAGGGEQYF
TRBV21-1	.	many	TRBJ1-5	CASTNATAAGRNQPQHF
TRBV12-5	.	.	TRBJ1-5	CASGPSNQPQHF